This record looks at one T cell receptor (beta chain) sequence and its context. As yet, its antigen is unknown. Germline is not matched at one junction end, which may reflect a read error. CDR1 and CDR2 from the germline V gene are SSHAT and FNYEAQ (reference sequence). CDR3 length: 13 amino acids. With 60 Vbeta and 13 Jbeta primers, the PCR was carried out. Method: immunoSEQ multiplex PCR; TCRdb's copy keeps in-frame clones and lacks some. The repertoire includes 250,000 to 350,000 clones, 75% to 90% of them detected once, and less than 4.5% sits in the top ten. The entry originates in a study of cytomegalovirus exposure and HLA in healthy donors. Study-wide points: Sequencing probably produced one cluster of sequence variants that were highly shared. A later analysis found common viral pathogens apparently linked to several of the most significant clusters. Prior analysis indicated that the majority of TCR beta V segments exhibited productivity approximately 87% or approximately 30% of the time.

This cohort consisted of healthy bone marrow donors. The V gene is TRBV7-7, the J gene TRBJ1-1; possible D gene TRBD1, 5 bases. What was sequenced was PBMCs. This sequence was found in a man between 35 and 55 years old in good health and CMV-seropositive. CDR3 nucleotide sequence: TGTGCTAGCAGCTTAGGGGCGGGGACTGAAGCTTTCTTT. Translated: CASSLGAGTEAFF.